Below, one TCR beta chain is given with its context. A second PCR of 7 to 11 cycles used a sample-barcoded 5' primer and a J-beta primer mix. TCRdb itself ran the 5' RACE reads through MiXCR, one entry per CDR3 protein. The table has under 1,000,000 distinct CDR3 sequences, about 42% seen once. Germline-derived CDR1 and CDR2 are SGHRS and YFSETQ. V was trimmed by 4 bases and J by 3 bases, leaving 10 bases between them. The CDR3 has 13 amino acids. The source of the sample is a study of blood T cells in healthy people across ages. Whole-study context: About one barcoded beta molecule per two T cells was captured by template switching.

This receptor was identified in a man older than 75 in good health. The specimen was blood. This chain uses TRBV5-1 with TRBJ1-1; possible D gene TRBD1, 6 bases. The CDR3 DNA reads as TGCGCCAGCAGCCAAACAGGGTACACTGAAGCTTTCTTT. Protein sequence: CASSQTGYTEAFF.